This T cell receptor beta chain was captured by sequencing in a study of tumor-infiltrating lymphocytes in oesophageal squamous cell carcinoma. As for this clonotype: The CDR3 does not end in the conserved phenylalanine or tryptophan, so this is likely a read error. The limits of the CDR3 on the DNA are not certain, so only TCRdb's listed CDR3 is given.

In TCRdb, the PCR reads were re-called with MiXCR into one record per CDR3 protein. In the table there are roughly 13,000 distinct CDR3 sequences, 46% of which are singletons. From its first to its last residue, the CDR3 has 17 amino acids. Germline CDR1 reads SGHVS; CDR2 reads FNYEAQ. The rearrangement links TRBV7-6 to TRBJ2-6; the table's D call of TRBD1 was not tested on the DNA. The receptor comes from a male donor with esophageal squamous cell carcinoma. Sequencing was done on a sample of blood. The CDR3 sequence is CASSLRADRYNEQYFGA.